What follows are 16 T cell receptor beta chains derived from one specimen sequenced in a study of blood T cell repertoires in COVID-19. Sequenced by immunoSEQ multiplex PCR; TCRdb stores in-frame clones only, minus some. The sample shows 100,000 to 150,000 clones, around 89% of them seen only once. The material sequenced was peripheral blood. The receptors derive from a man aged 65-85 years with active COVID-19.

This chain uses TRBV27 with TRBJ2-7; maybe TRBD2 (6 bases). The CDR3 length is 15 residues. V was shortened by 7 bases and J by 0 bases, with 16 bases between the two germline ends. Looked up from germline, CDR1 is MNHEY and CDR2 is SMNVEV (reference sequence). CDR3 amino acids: CASTETGTGSYEQYF. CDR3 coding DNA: TGTGCCAGCACCGAAACCGGGACTGGCTCCTACGAGCAGTACTTC.

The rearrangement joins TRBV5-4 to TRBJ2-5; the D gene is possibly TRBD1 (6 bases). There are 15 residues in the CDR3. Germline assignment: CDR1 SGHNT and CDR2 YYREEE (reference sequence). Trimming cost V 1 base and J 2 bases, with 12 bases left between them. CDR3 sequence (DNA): TGTGCCAGCAGCTTGCCCCTGACAGGACAAGAGACCCAGTACTTC. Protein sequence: CASSLPLTGQETQYF.

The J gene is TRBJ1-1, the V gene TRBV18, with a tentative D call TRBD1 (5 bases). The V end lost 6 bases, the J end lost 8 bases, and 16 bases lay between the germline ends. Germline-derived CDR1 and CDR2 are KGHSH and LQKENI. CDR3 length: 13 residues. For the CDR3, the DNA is TGTGCCAGCTCGAACCGGGGGTGGACAGAAGCTTTCTTT. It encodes CASSNRGWTEAFF.

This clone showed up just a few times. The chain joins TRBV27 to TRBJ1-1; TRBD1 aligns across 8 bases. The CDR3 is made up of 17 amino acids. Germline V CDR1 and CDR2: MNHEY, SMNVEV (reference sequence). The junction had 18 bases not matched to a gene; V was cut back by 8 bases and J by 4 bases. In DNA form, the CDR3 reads TGTGCCAGCCGAACGATGAACAGGGGGAAGGGAAGCACTGAAGCTTTCTTT. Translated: CASRTMNRGKGSTEAFF.

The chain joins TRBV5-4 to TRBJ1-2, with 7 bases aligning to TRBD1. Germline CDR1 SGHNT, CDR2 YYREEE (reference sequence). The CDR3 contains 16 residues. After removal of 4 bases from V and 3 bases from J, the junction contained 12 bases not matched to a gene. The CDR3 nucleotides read TGTGCCAGCAGCCTACCCAACAGGGGCTCCGACTATGGCTACACCTTC. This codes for CASSLPNRGSDYGYTF.

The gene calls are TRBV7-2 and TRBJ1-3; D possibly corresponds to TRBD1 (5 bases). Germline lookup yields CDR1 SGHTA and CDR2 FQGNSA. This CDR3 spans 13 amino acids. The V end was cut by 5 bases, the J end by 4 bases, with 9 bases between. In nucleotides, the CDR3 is TGTGCCAGCAGCCCAGGGTGGGGAAACACCATATATTTT. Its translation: CASSPGWGNTIYF.

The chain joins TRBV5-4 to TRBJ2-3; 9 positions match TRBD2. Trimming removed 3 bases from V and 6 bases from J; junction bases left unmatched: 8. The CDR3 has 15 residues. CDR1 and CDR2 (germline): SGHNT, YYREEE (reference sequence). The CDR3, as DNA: TGTGCCAGCAGCTCACCGGGACTAGCAGGTGATACGCAGTATTTT. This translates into CASSSPGLAGDTQYF.

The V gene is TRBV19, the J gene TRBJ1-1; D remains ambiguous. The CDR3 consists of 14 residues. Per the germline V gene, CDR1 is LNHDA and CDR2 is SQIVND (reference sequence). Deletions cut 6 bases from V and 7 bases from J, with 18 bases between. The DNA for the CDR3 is TGTGCCAGTAGCCCTTTGTACCAGTCGGGTGAAGCTTTCTTT. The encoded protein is CASSPLYQSGEAFF.

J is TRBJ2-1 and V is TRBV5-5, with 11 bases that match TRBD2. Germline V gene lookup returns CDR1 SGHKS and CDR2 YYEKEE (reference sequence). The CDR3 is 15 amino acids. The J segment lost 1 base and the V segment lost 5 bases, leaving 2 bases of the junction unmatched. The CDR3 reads CASSSGRVSYNEQFF. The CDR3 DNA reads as TGTGCCAGCAGTAGCGGGAGGGTTTCCTACAATGAGCAGTTCTTC. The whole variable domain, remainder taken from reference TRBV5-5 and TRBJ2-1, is DAGVTQSPTHLIKTRGQQVTLRCSPISGHKSVSWYQQVLGQGPQFIFQYYEKEERGRGNFPDRFSARQFPNYSSELNVNALLLGDSALYLCASSSGRVSYNEQFFGPGTRLTVL.

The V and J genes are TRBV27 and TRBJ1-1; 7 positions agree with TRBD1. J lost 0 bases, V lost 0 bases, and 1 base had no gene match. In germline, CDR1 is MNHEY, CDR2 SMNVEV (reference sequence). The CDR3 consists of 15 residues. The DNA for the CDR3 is TGTGCCAGCAGTTTATCAGACAGGGTGAACACTGAAGCTTTCTTT. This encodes CASSLSDRVNTEAFF.

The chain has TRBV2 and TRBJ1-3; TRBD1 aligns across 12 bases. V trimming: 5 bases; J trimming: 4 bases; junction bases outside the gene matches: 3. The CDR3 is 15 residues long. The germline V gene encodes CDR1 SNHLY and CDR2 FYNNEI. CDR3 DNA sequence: TGTGCCAGCAGTTGGGACAGGGGGCAAGGAAACACCATATATTTT. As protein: CASSWDRGQGNTIYF.

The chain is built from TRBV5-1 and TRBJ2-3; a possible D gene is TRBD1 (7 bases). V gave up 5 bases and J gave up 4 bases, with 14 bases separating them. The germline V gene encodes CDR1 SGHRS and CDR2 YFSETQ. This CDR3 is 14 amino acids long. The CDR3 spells CASRRDSVSDTQYF. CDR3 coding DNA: TGCGCCAGCAGGCGGGACAGTGTCTCAGATACGCAGTATTTT.

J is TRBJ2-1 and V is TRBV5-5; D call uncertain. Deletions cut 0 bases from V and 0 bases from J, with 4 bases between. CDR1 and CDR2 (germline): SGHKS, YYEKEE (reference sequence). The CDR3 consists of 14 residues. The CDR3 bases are TGTGCCAGCAGCTTGGGGAGCTCCTACAATGAGCAGTTCTTC. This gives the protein CASSLGSSYNEQFF.

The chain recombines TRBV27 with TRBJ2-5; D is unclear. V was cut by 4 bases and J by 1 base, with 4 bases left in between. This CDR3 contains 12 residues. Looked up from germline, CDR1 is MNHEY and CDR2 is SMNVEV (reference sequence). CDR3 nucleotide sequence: TGTGCCAGCAGTTCTCTCCAAGAGACCCAGTACTTC. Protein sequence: CASSSLQETQYF.

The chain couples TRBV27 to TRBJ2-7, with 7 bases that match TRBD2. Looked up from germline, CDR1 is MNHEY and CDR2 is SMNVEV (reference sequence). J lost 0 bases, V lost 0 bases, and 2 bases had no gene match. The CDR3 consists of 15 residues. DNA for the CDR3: TGTGCCAGCAGTTTATCGACTAGCAGCTCCTACGAGCAGTACTTC. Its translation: CASSLSTSSSYEQYF.

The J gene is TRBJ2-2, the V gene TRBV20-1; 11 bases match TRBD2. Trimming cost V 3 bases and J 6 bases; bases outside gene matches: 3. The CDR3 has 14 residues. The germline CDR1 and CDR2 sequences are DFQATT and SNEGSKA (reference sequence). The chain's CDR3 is CSASSGRAPGELFF. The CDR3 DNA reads TGCAGTGCTAGTAGCGGGAGGGCCCCCGGGGAGCTGTTTTTT.